This T cell receptor beta chain was sequenced in a study of cytomegalovirus exposure and HLA in healthy donors. The donors were in the roughly 120-subject validation cohort; that cohort was separate from the approximately 670-subject first cohort. The protocol was immunoSEQ multiplex PCR, while the TCRdb copy is restricted to in-frame clones and leaves out a portion. The sample lists a few hundred thousand clones; about nine tenths were seen once. Study results and caveats: The authors confirmed in vitro that three CMV-associated chains were specific for CMV antigens. The TCR clusters that emerged in the first cohort tended, a later analysis found, to co-occur in the 120 or so validation repertoires. Cytomegalovirus-associated status was assigned to roughly 160 TCR beta chains.

For this clone: The antigen is unknown.

The CDR3 loop spans 18 amino acids. Germline CDR1 reads SGHDN; CDR2 reads FVKESK. Trimming shortened V by 2 bases and J by 5 bases, and 21 bases separated the two germline ends. The chain recombines TRBV14 with TRBJ2-2; possibly TRBD1 for D (5 bases). The sample consisted of PBMCs. The clonotype was recovered from a woman under 30 in good health and CMV-seronegative. The CDR3 spells CASSQSGVGAPGTGELFF. The CDR3 bases are TGTGCCAGCAGCCAATCCGGAGTTGGGGCGCCAGGGACCGGGGAGCTGTTTTTT.